Presented here are 15 T cell receptor beta chains from one specimen sequenced in a study of T cell repertoires in cytomegalovirus infection (dated 2019 in TCRdb). The antigens for these receptors are not known. The intended sense of this specimen's treatment or condition label: in vitro stimulation with specific CMV peptide epitopes to enrich CMV-specific T cells. Sequencing used an Illumina HiSeq 1500. TCRdb cleaned the public reads at Q25 with fastp, built clones with MiXCR and kept in-frame beta chains. All rows with the same CDR3 protein become a single entry with the most common DNA and genes. In this sample the table shows roughly 920,000 distinct CDR3 sequences, approximately 32% of which occur a single time. 10% to 15% of the sample is held by the ten biggest clonotypes. This specimen was cultured CD8+ T cells from PBMCs, taken from culture after CMV antigen stimulation. Source of these receptors: a human donor in good health (CMV status not recorded). Some clones in this sample may be carry-over from other donors' samples.

The chain joins TRBV6-5 to TRBJ2-5, with D perhaps matching TRBD2 (5 bases). The ends were cut back, 0 bases at V and 1 base at J, with 9 bases in the middle. Per germline, CDR1 MNHEY and CDR2 SVGAGI. This CDR3 is 15 amino acids long. CDR3 sequence (DNA): TGTGCCAGCAGTTACTCTACGGGGATCCAAGAGACCCAGTACTTC. Protein sequence: CASSYSTGIQETQYF.

The chain combines TRBV27 with TRBJ2-1; D uncertain. The germline V gene has CDR1 MNHEY and CDR2 SMNVEV (reference sequence). The CDR3 spans 13 residues. Trimming pared 2 bases from V and 12 bases from J, leaving 14 bases between. The chain's CDR3 is CASSLEQSFGQFF. CDR3 sequence (DNA): TGTGCCAGCAGTTTAGAGCAGAGTTTCGGGCAGTTCTTC.

The chain employs TRBV27 and TRBJ2-7; 8 nucleotides line up with TRBD1. This CDR3 has 15 amino acids. The germline V gene encodes CDR1 MNHEY and CDR2 SMNVEV (reference sequence). V gave up 6 bases and J gave up 2 bases; unmatched junction bases: 9. CDR3 amino acids: CASSTGTGGTYEQYF. CDR3 in DNA: TGTGCCAGCAGCACCGGGACAGGCGGAACCTACGAGCAGTACTTC.

This clonotype has ten or more counts. The chain couples TRBV7-8 to TRBJ2-7, with TRBD1 matching 10 bases. Germline trimming cut 5 bases from V and 5 bases from J; bases unmatched to any gene: 6. CDR3 size: 14 residues. Per germline, CDR1 SGHVS and CDR2 FQNEAQ. The CDR3 loop is CASSPRQGADEQYF. CDR3 DNA: TGTGCCAGCAGCCCCAGACAGGGGGCAGACGAGCAGTACTTC.

This clonotype was counted ten times or more. The chain combines TRBV7-6 with TRBJ2-1, with 7 nucleotides matching TRBD2. The V and J ends lost 6 bases and 0 bases, in that order; junction bases with no gene match: 5. CDR1 and CDR2 (germline): SGHVS, FNYEAQ. The CDR3 is made up of 15 amino acids. CDR3 nucleotides: TGTGCCAGCAGAAGCGGGGTGAGCTCCTACAATGAGCAGTTCTTC. This encodes CASRSGVSSYNEQFF.

This clonotype was counted between two and nine times. This chain uses TRBV5-6 with TRBJ2-3, with D perhaps TRBD2 (7 bases). V was cut by 4 bases and J by 0 bases, with 15 bases left in between. The germline CDR1 and CDR2 sequences are SGHDT and YYEEEE. This CDR3 contains 16 residues. The CDR3 coding sequence is TGTGCCAGCAGCCGGGTCGGGGGGCGTAGCACAGATACGCAGTATTTT. Its protein product is CASSRVGGRSTDTQYF.

This rearrangement joins TRBV19 to TRBJ1-1, with D possibly being TRBD1 (5 bases). Per the germline V gene, CDR1 is LNHDA and CDR2 is SQIVND (reference sequence). Trimming removed 3 bases from V and 8 bases from J, with 7 bases in between. The CDR3 covers 11 residues. CDR3 amino acids: CASSMGQEAFF. For the CDR3, the DNA is TGTGCCAGTAGTATGGGGCAAGAAGCTTTCTTT.

This sequence joins TRBV29-1 and TRBJ1-2; a weak D match, TRBD1 (6 bases). CDR1 is SQVTM, CDR2 ANQGSEA, per germline. The V end lost 2 bases, the J end lost 6 bases, and 13 bases lay between the germline ends. The CDR3 is 13 residues long. The CDR3 DNA reads TGCAGCGTTGAATGGGCAGGGGTAAATGGCTACACCTTC. Translating it yields CSVEWAGVNGYTF.

The chain couples TRBV28 to TRBJ2-7; possibly TRBD1 or TRBD2 for D (5 bases each). The CDR3 has 14 residues. Trimming removed 7 bases from V and 5 bases from J, with 18 bases in between. CDR1 and CDR2 from the germline V gene are MDHEN and SYDVKM. In DNA form, the CDR3 reads TGTGCCAGCAACCGGGGACCCGCGGACCACGAGCAGTACGTC. This encodes CASNRGPADHEQYV.

The rearrangement links TRBV4-2 to TRBJ2-1; 10 bases map to TRBD2. From germline, CDR1 is LGHNA and CDR2 YNFKEQ. Losses at the gene ends were 4 bases for V and 3 bases for J; bases not matched to a gene: 12. This CDR3 has 18 amino acids. CDR3 nucleotides: TGTGCCAGCAGCCCCGAGGGGGGTAGCGGGGGGCTCTACAATGAGCAGTTCTTC. It encodes CASSPEGGSGGLYNEQFF.

This chain uses TRBV20-1 with TRBJ2-3; 8 bases are a match to TRBD2. Germline lookup yields CDR1 DFQATT and CDR2 SNEGSKA (reference sequence). This CDR3 region has 15 residues. Here the CDR3 reads CGGWSAGDNTDTQYF. The CDR3, as DNA: TGCGGGGGCTGGTCAGCGGGGGATAACACAGATACGCAGTATTTT.

The CDR3: CASSQDWVARSYEQYF. The CDR3 bases are TGTGCCAGCAGCCAAGATTGGGTAGCCCGTTCCTACGAGCAGTACTTC. The rearrangement uses TRBV4-2 and TRBJ2-7; no firm D call. The CDR3 is 16 residues long. Germline V CDR1 and CDR2: LGHNA, YNFKEQ. Trimming left V 0 bases short and J 1 base short, with 13 bases between.

The chain uses TRBV7-9 and TRBJ1-5; D ambiguous. Per germline, CDR1 SEHNR and CDR2 FQNEAQ (reference sequence). The CDR3 loop spans 16 amino acids. The V gene lost 3 bases and the J gene lost 2 bases, with 14 bases spanning the gap. This chain's CDR3 is CASSLVPGVGNQPQHF. The CDR3 DNA is TGTGCCAGCAGCTTGGTACCTGGAGTTGGCAATCAGCCCCAGCATTTT.

This chain connects TRBV19 to TRBJ2-2; no definite D call. Germline CDR1 reads LNHDA; CDR2 reads SQIVND (reference sequence). Trimming took off 0 bases at V and 1 base at J, with 9 bases between the two ends. The CDR3 totals 16 residues. The CDR3, as DNA: TGTGCCAGTAGTATAGAGCCTTCAGAGAACACCGGGGAGCTGTTTTTT. It codes for CASSIEPSENTGELFF. Full variable domain (remainder filled in from reference TRBV19 and TRBJ2-2): DGGITQSPKYLFRKEGQNVTLSCEQNLNHDAMYWYRQDPGQGLRLIYYSQIVNDFQKGDIAEGYSVSREKKESFPLTVTSAQKNPTAFYLCASSIEPSENTGELFFGEGSRLTVL.

The chain combines TRBV27 with TRBJ1-4; 10 bases map to TRBD1. The V gene end was trimmed by 10 bases and the J gene end by 14 bases; junction bases not matched to a gene: 22. This CDR3 is built from 16 residues. Germline loops: CDR1 MNHEY, CDR2 SMNVEV (reference sequence). In nucleotides, the CDR3 is TGTGCCACCTCCGGGACAGGGGCCGACTTTGGAAAAACTCTGTTTTTT. Amino acids: CATSGTGADFGKTLFF.